The clone carrying this T cell receptor (beta chain) was counted ten times or more. Its antigen is currently unknown. The CDR3 end falls 3 residues outside the read, so it is completed with the germline J gene. The sample originates from a study of T cell clonality in common variable immunodeficiency. Findings and caveats of the study: Shared TCRbeta clones were fewer between CVID subjects than controls. CVID subjects had higher TCRbeta clonality than healthy controls, most marked in about a third.

Equal genomic DNA amounts from CVID and control samples were sequenced. Some clones are missing from TCRdb's copy, which holds only in-frame ones; the method was immunoSEQ multiplex PCR. Altogether tens of thousands of clones were found in the sample, and no singletons occur. After removal of 6 bases from V and 0 bases from J, the junction contained 5 bases not matched to a gene. Germline V lookup: CDR1 DFQATT, CDR2 SNEGSKA (reference sequence). The CDR3 runs to 14 residues. Sequenced sample: peripheral blood mononuclear cells. The receptor's source is a person between 18 and 70 years old in good health. The chain joins TRBV20-1 to TRBJ2-1, with TRBD1 matching over 7 bases. The sequenced CDR3 bases are TGCAGTGCCCACAGGGGCTTCTCCTACAATGAG. Amino acid sequence: CSAHRGFSYNE. The CDR3 in its entirety is CSAHRGFSYNEQFF.